Listed below are T cell receptor beta chains from one sample, sequenced in a study of blood T cell repertoires in COVID-19. TCRdb keeps only in-frame clones here, not all; method: immunoSEQ multiplex PCR. The sample comprises 150,000 to 200,000 clones, approximately 86% of which are singletons, and more than 7.5% rests with the top ten. The specimen sequenced was peripheral blood. The receptors were sampled from a man aged 50 to 59 with active or convalescent COVID-19. The conserved cysteine and the conserved F or W are not part of the CDR3 here. Not every row has a clone size; where given, it reads once, few, many or a size class.

clone_size	v_call	j_call	cdr3_aa
NA	TRBV12-3/TRBV12-4	TRBJ1-2	ASGSTAYGYT
NA	TRBV7-2	TRBJ1-1	ASSLSAANTEAF
once	TRBV9	TRBJ1-4	ASSPGQGVPNEKLF
NA	TRBV11-3	TRBJ2-1	ASSLGGTSGMRNEQF
NA	TRBV18	TRBJ2-1	ASSPPTGGAWGRGNNEQF
NA	TRBV10-1	TRBJ2-3	ASSRRADTQY
NA	TRBV7-3	TRBJ2-5	ASSLGTSIFQETQY
once	TRBV4-1	TRBJ1-5	ASSQWTGTISNQPQH
NA	TRBV25-1	TRBJ2-1	ASSHGQRYNEQF
NA	TRBV4-2	TRBJ1-4	ASSQNQGADEKLF
NA	TRBV19	TRBJ1-5	ASSFIGIVGNQPQH
NA	TRBV2	TRBJ1-1	ASSGQGDEAF
NA	TRBV9	TRBJ2-3	ASSVSLNTDTQY
NA	TRBV24-1	TRBJ1-1	ATSSAGTPEAF
NA	TRBV6-4	TRBJ1-6	ASSDLGGNSPLH
few	TRBV10-3	TRBJ2-7	ATTSGTYEQY
NA	TRBV4-3	TRBJ2-2	ASSQDSGVVNTGELF
NA	TRBV2	TRBJ1-1	RSLGTGWTEAF
once	TRBV11-3	TRBJ1-5	ASSLATGGDSNQPQH
NA	TRBV6-5	TRBJ2-1	ASSLAGSSYNEQF
NA	TRBV11-2	TRBJ2-5	ASSRPTGGVGETQY
NA	TRBV7-9	TRBJ1-3	ASSSGVGTGFGNTIY
once	TRBV10-3	TRBJ2-1	AISEGLALNEQF
NA	TRBV27	TRBJ2-3	ASSPTYHTDTQY
NA	TRBV28	TRBJ1-6	ASSLWAGGTGRGNSPLH